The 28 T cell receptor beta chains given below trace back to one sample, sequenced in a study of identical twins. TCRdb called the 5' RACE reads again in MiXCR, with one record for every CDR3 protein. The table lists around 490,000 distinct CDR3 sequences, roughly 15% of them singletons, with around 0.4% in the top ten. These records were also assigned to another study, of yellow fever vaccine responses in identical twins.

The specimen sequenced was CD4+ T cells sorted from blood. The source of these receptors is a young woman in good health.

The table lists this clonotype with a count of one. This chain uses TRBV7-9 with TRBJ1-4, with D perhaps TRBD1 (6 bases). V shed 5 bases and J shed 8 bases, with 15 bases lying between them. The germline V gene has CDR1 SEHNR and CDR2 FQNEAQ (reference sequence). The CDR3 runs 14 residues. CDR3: CASSPGGGKEKLFF. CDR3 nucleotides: TGTGCCAGCAGCCCCGGAGGGGGGAAAGAAAAACTGTTTTTT.

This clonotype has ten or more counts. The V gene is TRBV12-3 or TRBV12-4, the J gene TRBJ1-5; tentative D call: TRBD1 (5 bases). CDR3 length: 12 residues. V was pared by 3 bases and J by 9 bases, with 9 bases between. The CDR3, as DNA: TGTGCCAGCAGTTTTGGGACCGGGCCCCAGCATTTT. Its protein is CASSFGTGPQHF.

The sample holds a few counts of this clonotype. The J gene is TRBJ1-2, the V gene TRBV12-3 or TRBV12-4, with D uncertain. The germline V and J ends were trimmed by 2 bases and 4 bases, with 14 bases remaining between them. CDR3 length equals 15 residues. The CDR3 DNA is TGTGCCAGCAGTTTATCCCCTCTAACAAGCTATGGCTACACCTTC. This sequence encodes CASSLSPLTSYGYTF.

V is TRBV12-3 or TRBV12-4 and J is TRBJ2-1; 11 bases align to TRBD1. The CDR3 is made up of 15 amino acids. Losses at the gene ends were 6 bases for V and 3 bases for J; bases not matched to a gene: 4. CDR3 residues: CASRTGTGGYNEQFF. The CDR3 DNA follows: TGTGCCAGCAGAACCGGGACAGGGGGCTACAATGAGCAGTTCTTC.

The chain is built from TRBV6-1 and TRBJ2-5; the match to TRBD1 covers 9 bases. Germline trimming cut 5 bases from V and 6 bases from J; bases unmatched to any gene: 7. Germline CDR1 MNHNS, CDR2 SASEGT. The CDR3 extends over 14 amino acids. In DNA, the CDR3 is TGTGCCAGCAGTATATCCGGGACAGGGAAGACCCAGTACTTC. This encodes CASSISGTGKTQYF.

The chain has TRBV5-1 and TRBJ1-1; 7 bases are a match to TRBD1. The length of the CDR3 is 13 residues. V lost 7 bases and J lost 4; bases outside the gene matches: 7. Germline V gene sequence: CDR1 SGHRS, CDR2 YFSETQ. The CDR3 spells CASAEGATTEAFF. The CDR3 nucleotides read TGCGCCAGCGCGGAGGGGGCCACCACTGAAGCTTTCTTT.

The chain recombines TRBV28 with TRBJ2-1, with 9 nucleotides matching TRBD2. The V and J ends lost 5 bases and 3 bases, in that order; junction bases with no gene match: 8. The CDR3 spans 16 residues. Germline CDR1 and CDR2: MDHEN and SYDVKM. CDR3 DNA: TGTGCCAGCAGTCGGTCCGGGACTAGCTTCTACAATGAGCAGTTCTTC. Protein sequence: CASSRSGTSFYNEQFF.

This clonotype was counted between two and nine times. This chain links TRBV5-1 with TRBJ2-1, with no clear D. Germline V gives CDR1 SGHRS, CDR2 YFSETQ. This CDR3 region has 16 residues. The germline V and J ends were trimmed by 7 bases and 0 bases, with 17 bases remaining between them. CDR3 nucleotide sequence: TGCGCCAGCCTACCTTCTACCAGGAGCTCCTACAATGAGCAGTTCTTC. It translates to CASLPSTRSSYNEQFF.

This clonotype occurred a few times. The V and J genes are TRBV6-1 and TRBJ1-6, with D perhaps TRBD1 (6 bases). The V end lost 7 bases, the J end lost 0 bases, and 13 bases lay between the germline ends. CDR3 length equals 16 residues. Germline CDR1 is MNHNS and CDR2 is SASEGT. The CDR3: CASKPTGISYNSPLHF. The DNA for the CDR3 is TGTGCCAGCAAGCCAACAGGGATCTCCTATAATTCACCCCTCCACTTT.

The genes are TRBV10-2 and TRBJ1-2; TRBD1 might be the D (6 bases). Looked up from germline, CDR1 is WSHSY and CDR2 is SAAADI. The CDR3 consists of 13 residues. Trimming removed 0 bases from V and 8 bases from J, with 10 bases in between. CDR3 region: CASSESIQGGYTF. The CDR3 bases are TGCGCCAGCAGTGAGTCGATACAGGGCGGCTACACCTTC.

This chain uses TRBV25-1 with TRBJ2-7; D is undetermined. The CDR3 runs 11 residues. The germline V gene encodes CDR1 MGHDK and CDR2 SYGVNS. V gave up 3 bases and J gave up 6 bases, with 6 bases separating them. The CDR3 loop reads CASSDYSEQYF. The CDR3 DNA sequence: TGTGCCAGCAGTGACTATTCCGAGCAGTACTTC.

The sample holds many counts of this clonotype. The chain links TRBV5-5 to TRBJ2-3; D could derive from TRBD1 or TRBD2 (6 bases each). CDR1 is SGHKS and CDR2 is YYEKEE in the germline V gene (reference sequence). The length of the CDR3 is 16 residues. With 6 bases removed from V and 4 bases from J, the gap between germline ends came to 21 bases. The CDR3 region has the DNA TGTGCCAGCACCCTGGGGGCGGGGAGATTGGCAGATACGCAGTATTTT. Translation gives CASTLGAGRLADTQYF. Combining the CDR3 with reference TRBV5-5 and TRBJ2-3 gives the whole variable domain DAGVTQSPTHLIKTRGQQVTLRCSPISGHKSVSWYQQVLGQGPQFIFQYYEKEERGRGNFPDRFSARQFPNYSSELNVNALLLGDSALYLCASTLGAGRLADTQYFGPGTRLTVL.

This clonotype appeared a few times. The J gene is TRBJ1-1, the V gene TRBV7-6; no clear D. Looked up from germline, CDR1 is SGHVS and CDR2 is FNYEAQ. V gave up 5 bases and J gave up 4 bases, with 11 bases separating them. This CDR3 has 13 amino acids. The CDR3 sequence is CASSPQETTEAFF. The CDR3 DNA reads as TGTGCCAGCAGCCCGCAGGAGACCACTGAAGCTTTCTTT.

The CDR3 is CSARVAGGIYGYTF. DNA for the CDR3: TGCAGTGCTAGAGTGGCAGGGGGAATCTATGGCTACACCTTC. The chain employs TRBV20-1 and TRBJ1-2, with 7 nucleotides matching TRBD1. The CDR3 spans 14 residues. Germline lookup yields CDR1 DFQATT and CDR2 SNEGSKA (reference sequence). V lost 1 base, J lost 4 bases, and 6 bases stayed unmatched.

This chain's CDR3 is CATRGTGEADTQYF. Written as DNA, the CDR3 is TGTGCCACCAGGGGGACAGGGGAGGCCGATACGCAGTATTTT. The chain couples TRBV24-1 to TRBJ2-3; 10 bases map to TRBD1. V lost 7 bases, J lost 6 bases, and 6 bases stayed unmatched. The germline gives CDR1 KGHDR, CDR2 SFDVKD. This CDR3 is built from 14 residues.

CDR3 loop: CAIALSGRDEQFF. CDR3 nucleotide sequence: TGTGCCATCGCCCTTAGCGGGAGGGATGAGCAGTTCTTC. The gene calls are TRBV10-3 and TRBJ2-1, with 11 bases fitting TRBD2. Looked up from germline, CDR1 is ENHRY and CDR2 is SYGVKD. The V and J ends lost 8 bases and 8 bases, in that order; junction bases with no gene match: 5. The CDR3 loop spans 13 amino acids.

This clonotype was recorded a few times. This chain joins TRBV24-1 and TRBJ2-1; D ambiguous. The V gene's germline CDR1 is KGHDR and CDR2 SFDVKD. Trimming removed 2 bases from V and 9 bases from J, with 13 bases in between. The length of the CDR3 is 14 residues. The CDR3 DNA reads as TGTGCCACCAGTGATTCCAACCCCCCGGTTGAGCAGTTCTTC. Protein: CATSDSNPPVEQFF.

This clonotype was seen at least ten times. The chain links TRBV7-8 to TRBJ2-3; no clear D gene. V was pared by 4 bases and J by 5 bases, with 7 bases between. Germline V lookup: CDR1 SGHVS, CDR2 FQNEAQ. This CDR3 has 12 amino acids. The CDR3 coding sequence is TGTGCCAGCAGCTCCCCATTAGATACGCAGTATTTT. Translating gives CASSSPLDTQYF.

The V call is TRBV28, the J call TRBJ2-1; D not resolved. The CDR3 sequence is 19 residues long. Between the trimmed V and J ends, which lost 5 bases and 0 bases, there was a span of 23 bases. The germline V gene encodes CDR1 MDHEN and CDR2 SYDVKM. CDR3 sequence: CASSPPRGPPGRSYNEQFF. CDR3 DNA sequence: TGTGCCAGCAGTCCGCCGCGCGGCCCCCCAGGTCGCTCCTACAATGAGCAGTTCTTC.

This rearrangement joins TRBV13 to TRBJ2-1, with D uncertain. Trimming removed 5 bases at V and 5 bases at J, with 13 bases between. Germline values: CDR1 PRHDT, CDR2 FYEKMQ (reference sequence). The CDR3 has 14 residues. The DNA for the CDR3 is TGTGCCAGCAGCACCTTACCCGAAAACAATGAGCAGTTCTTC. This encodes CASSTLPENNEQFF.

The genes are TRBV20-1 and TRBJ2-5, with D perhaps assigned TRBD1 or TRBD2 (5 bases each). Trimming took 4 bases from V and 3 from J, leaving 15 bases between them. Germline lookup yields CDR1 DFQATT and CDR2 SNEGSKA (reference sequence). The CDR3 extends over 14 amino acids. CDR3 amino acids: CSAKWGSLKETQYF. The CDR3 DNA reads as TGCAGTGCTAAATGGGGGAGTCTGAAAGAGACCCAGTACTTC.

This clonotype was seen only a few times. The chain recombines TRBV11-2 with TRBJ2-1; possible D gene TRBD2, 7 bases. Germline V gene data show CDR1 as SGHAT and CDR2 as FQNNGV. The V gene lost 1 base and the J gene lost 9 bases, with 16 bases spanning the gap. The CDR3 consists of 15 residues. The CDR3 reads CASSLAGGTLVEQFF. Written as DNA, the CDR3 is TGTGCCAGCAGCTTAGCGGGGGGCACCTTGGTTGAGCAGTTCTTC.

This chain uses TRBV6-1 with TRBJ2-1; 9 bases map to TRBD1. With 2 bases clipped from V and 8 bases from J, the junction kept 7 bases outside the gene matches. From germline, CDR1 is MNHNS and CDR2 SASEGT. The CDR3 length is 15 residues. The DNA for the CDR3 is TGTGCCAGCAGTGAACCGGGACAGGGCGCCTATGAGCAGTTCTTC. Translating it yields CASSEPGQGAYEQFF.

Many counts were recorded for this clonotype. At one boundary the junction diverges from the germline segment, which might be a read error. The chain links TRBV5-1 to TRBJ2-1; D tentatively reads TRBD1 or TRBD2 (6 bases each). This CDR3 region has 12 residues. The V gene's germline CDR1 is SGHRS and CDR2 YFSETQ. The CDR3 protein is CASSLGGNEQFF. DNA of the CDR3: TGTGCCAGCAGCTTAGGGGGGAATGAGCAGTTCTTC.

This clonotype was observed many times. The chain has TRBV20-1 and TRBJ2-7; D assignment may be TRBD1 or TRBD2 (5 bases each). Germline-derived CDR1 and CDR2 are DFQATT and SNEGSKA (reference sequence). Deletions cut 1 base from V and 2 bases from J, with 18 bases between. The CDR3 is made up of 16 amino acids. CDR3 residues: CSARVRKWDGTYEQYF. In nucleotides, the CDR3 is TGCAGTGCTAGAGTAAGGAAATGGGACGGTACCTACGAGCAGTACTTC.

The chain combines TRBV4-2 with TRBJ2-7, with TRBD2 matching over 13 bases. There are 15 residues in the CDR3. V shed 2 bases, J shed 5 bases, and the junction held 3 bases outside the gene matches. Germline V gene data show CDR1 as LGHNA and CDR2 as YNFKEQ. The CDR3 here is CASSQRTSGSDEQYF. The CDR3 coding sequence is TGTGCCAGCAGCCAACGGACTAGCGGGAGCGACGAGCAGTACTTC.

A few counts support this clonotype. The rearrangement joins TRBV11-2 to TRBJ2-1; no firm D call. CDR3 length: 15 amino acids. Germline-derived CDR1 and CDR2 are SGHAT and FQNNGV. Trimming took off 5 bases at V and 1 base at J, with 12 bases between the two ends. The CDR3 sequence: CASSPLMGSYNEQFF. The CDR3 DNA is TGTGCCAGCAGCCCCCTTATGGGATCCTACAATGAGCAGTTCTTC.

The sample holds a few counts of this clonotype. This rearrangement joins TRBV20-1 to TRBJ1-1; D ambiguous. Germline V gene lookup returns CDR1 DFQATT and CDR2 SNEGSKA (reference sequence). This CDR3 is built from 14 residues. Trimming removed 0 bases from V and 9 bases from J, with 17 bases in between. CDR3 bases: TGCAGTGCTAGAGATTTAGCGTCGGCGTCGAAAGCTTTCTTT. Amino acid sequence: CSARDLASASKAFF.